The clone carrying this T cell receptor beta chain was observed at least ten times. This specimen comes from a study of patients and donors after allogeneic stem cell transplantation. Each CDR3 protein gets one entry after TCRdb re-called the RT-PCR reads with MiXCR. In the table there are about 30,000 distinct CDR3 sequences, approximately 8.8% of which are singletons. Germline V gene lookup returns CDR1 SGHRS and CDR2 YFSETQ. V shed 1 base and J shed 6 bases, with 3 bases lying between them. The CDR3 loop spans 11 amino acids. The origin of this receptor is a human donor who was either an allogeneic HSCT recipient or a stem cell or donor lymphocyte infusion donor (not recorded which). It is not recorded whose cells these are; they may come from a transplant donor. This chain links TRBV5-1 with TRBJ2-3; D unclear. Sequenced material: blood, either unsorted or a sorted T cell fraction (not recorded which). CDR3 sequence: CASSLLDTQYF. DNA for the CDR3: TGCGCCAGCAGCTTGTTGGATACGCAGTATTTT.